This is a list of T cell receptor beta chains from one sample in a study of T cell responses to AZD1222 COVID-19 vaccine. Repertoires were generated with immunoSEQ multiplex PCR, while TCRdb's copy carries only in-frame clones and drops some. This sample carries about 190,000 clones, roughly 91% of them seen once, and the ten largest clones take approximately 0.98%. The sequences come from peripheral blood, collected on day 0 of AZD1222 vaccination. The origin of the receptors is an adult in good health. Both conserved end residues are part of each CDR3. The D gene is left open where the match is weak. Size tells how often a clone was seen (once, few, many) or the class of an expanded clone, and some rows leave it out.

D: TRBD1; V: TRBV25-1; J: TRBJ1-1; size: .; DNA: TGTGCCAGCAGTGAGAGGACAGGGGGGACTGAAGCTTTCTTT; CDR3: CASSERTGGTEAFF
D: .; V: TRBV5-1; J: TRBJ1-1; size: .; DNA: TGCGCCAGCAGCTTGGACAGAGTCATGAACACTGAAGCTTTCTTT; CDR3: CASSLDRVMNTEAFF
D: .; V: TRBV12-2; J: TRBJ2-7; size: few; DNA: TGTGCAAGTCAAGGTAGCGGGAACCGATACGAGCAGTACTTC; CDR3: CASQGSGNRYEQYF
D: .; V: TRBV5-1; J: TRBJ1-1; size: .; DNA: TGCGCCAGCAGCTTCGGTTTGGGGAACACTGAAGCTTTCTTT; CDR3: CASSFGLGNTEAFF
D: .; V: TRBV5-1; J: TRBJ1-1; size: .; DNA: TGCGCCAGCAGCTTGGGGTTTGGGGAGTGGTTCCAAAGCACTGAAGCTTTCTTT; CDR3: CASSLGFGEWFQSTEAFF
D: .; V: TRBV7-2; J: TRBJ1-2; size: .; DNA: TGTGCCAGCAGCTTAGACGTACAGGCGCTTTCGAACTATGGCTACACCTTC; CDR3: CASSLDVQALSNYGYTF
D: .; V: TRBV14; J: TRBJ1-6; size: .; DNA: TGTGCCAGCAGCCAGACGGGGAGGGGACCACCCCTCCACTTT; CDR3: CASSQTGRGPPLHF
D: .; V: TRBV9; J: TRBJ2-2; size: .; DNA: TGTGCCAGCAGCGTAAATCAACCCACTGGGGAGCTGTTTTTT; CDR3: CASSVNQPTGELFF
D: .; V: TRBV5-1; J: TRBJ2-3; size: .; DNA: TGCGCCAGCAGCCATCAGGGACGGCTAGGAGATACGCAGTATTTT; CDR3: CASSHQGRLGDTQYF
D: .; V: TRBV5-1; J: TRBJ2-7; size: .; DNA: TGCGCCAGCAGCTTGGCCTGGGACGGAACCTACGAGCAGTACTTC; CDR3: CASSLAWDGTYEQYF
D: .; V: TRBV9; J: TRBJ2-1; size: .; DNA: TGTGCCAGCAGCGTAGTGGCCGGCTCCTACAATGAGCAGTTCTTC; CDR3: CASSVVAGSYNEQFF
D: .; V: TRBV19; J: TRBJ1-1; size: .; DNA: TGTGCCAGTAGTATCTTCGACGAAGCGAACACTGAAGCTTTCTTT; CDR3: CASSIFDEANTEAFF
D: .; V: TRBV6-1; J: TRBJ2-3; size: .; DNA: TGTGCCAGCAGTGACACTAGGAGGGATACGCAGTATTTT; CDR3: CASSDTRRDTQYF
D: .; V: TRBV9; J: TRBJ2-1; size: .; DNA: TGTGCCAGCAGCGTAGTTGGACTTCACAATGAGCAGTTCTTC; CDR3: CASSVVGLHNEQFF
D: TRBD2; V: TRBV28; J: TRBJ2-5; size: once; DNA: TGTGCCAGCAGTTTGAATGGTGGGAGGGAGGTTGGGACCCAGTACTTC; CDR3: CASSLNGGREVGTQYF
D: .; V: TRBV4-1; J: TRBJ2-3; size: .; DNA: TGCGCCAGCAGCCATGGGACTCAACCCGATACGCAGTATTTT; CDR3: CASSHGTQPDTQYF
D: .; V: TRBV5-1; J: TRBJ2-1; size: once; DNA: TGCGCCAGCAGCTTGCGCAGGCAGACCTACAATGAGCAGTTCTTC; CDR3: CASSLRRQTYNEQFF
D: TRBD1; V: TRBV9; J: TRBJ1-2; size: .; DNA: TGTGCCAGCAGCGCTGGGGACAGGGGGCAAGGTGGCTACACCTTC; CDR3: CASSAGDRGQGGYTF
D: .; V: TRBV6-5; J: TRBJ2-3; size: .; DNA: TGTGCCAGCAGTTATTACGGGCGGGATCGAGATACGCAGTATTTT; CDR3: CASSYYGRDRDTQYF
D: TRBD1; V: TRBV6-1; J: TRBJ2-7; size: .; DNA: TGTGCCAGCAGTGAGGTCAGGGGGTACGAGCAGTACTTC; CDR3: CASSEVRGYEQYF
D: .; V: TRBV28; J: TRBJ1-4; size: once; DNA: TGTGCCAGCAGTTTATTAGACGGGCGCGCAACTAATGAAAAACTGTTTTTT; CDR3: CASSLLDGRATNEKLFF
D: TRBD2; V: TRBV6-5; J: TRBJ2-7; size: .; DNA: TGTGCCAGCAGTAGCGGGACCTTCGGGAGGCGCGAGCAGTACTTC; CDR3: CASSSGTFGRREQYF
D: .; V: TRBV5-8; J: TRBJ1-5; size: .; DNA: TGTGCCAGCAGCTACCGGGGTCAGCCCCAGCATTTT; CDR3: CASSYRGQPQHF
D: TRBD2; V: TRBV7-9; J: TRBJ2-3; size: once; DNA: TGTGCCAGCAGCTTAGGCCCCTACCCTAGCGGGGGGCCTGATACGCAGTATTTT; CDR3: CASSLGPYPSGGPDTQYF
D: TRBD1; V: TRBV15; J: TRBJ1-4; size: .; DNA: TGTGCCACCAGCAGAGACATCAGACAGGGGGCGCATCAAGGAAAACTGTTTTTT; CDR3: CATSRDIRQGAHQGKLFF
D: TRBD2; V: TRBV6-2/TRBV6-3; J: TRBJ2-5; size: .; DNA: TGTGCCAGCAGTTCCCCCAGACTAGCTTGGGAGACCCAGTACTTC; CDR3: CASSSPRLAWETQYF
D: .; V: TRBV3-1/TRBV3-2; J: TRBJ1-1; size: .; DNA: TGTGCCAGCAGCCATCAACCGGGCGTCAAGCTGAACACTGAAGCTTTCTTT; CDR3: CASSHQPGVKLNTEAFF
D: TRBD1; V: TRBV27; J: TRBJ2-7; size: .; DNA: TGTGCCAGCAGCCACAGGGGACCCGCCTACGAGCAGTACTTC; CDR3: CASSHRGPAYEQYF
D: TRBD1; V: TRBV27; J: TRBJ2-7; size: .; DNA: TGTGCCAGCAGATGGACAGGGGGCAACTACGAGCAGTACTTC; CDR3: CASRWTGGNYEQYF
D: .; V: TRBV20-1; J: TRBJ1-1; size: .; DNA: TGCAGTGCTGGACAGAACACTGAAGCTTTCTTT; CDR3: CSAGQNTEAFF
D: .; V: TRBV3-1/TRBV3-2; J: TRBJ1-3; size: .; DNA: TGTGCCAGCGGAGTGGGGGGGCGAGCTGGAAACACCATATATTTT; CDR3: CASGVGGRAGNTIYF
D: TRBD2; V: TRBV6-5; J: TRBJ2-1; size: .; DNA: TGTGCCAGCAAGGGTACTAGCGGGAGTAATGAGCAGTTCTTC; CDR3: CASKGTSGSNEQFF
D: TRBD1; V: TRBV12-5; J: TRBJ2-1; size: .; DNA: TGTGCTAGCCGGGACAGGCCTTACAATGAGCAGTTCTTC; CDR3: CASRDRPYNEQFF
D: TRBD1; V: TRBV5-1; J: TRBJ2-3; size: .; DNA: TGCGCCAGCAGCTTGGACGATTACGGGACAGGGACAGATACGCAGTATTTT; CDR3: CASSLDDYGTGTDTQYF
D: .; V: TRBV28; J: TRBJ1-2; size: .; DNA: TGTGCCAGCAGTTCGCCACAAAAACATGGTAACTATGGCTACACCTTC; CDR3: CASSSPQKHGNYGYTF
D: .; V: TRBV7-3; J: TRBJ2-1; size: .; DNA: TGTGCCAGCAGCTTAGCGGGGAGCTCCTACAATGAGCAGTTCTTC; CDR3: CASSLAGSSYNEQFF
D: .; V: TRBV7-3; J: TRBJ2-1; size: few; DNA: TGTGCCAGCAGCCGCGGGACCTACTTAGGCAATGAGCAGTTCTTC; CDR3: CASSRGTYLGNEQFF
D: TRBD2; V: TRBV27; J: TRBJ2-7; size: .; DNA: TGTGCCAGCAGTTGGGATAGCGGGAACACCTACGAGCAGTACTTC; CDR3: CASSWDSGNTYEQYF
D: TRBD1; V: TRBV11-2; J: TRBJ1-1; size: .; DNA: TGTGCCAGCAGCCAGGGGGCCGGAGCTTTCTTT; CDR3: CASSQGAGAFF
D: .; V: TRBV27; J: TRBJ1-4; size: .; DNA: TGTGCCAGCAGTACCCGGAGGGCCGGTGAAAAACTGTTTTTT; CDR3: CASSTRRAGEKLFF
D: .; V: TRBV5-8; J: TRBJ1-4; size: .; DNA: TGTGCCAGCAGCCTCTTACAGGGTTGGGAAAAACTGTTTTTT; CDR3: CASSLLQGWEKLFF
D: .; V: TRBV11-2; J: TRBJ2-5; size: .; DNA: TGTGCCAGCAGCAGCCCCCTGAAAGAGACCCAGTACTTC; CDR3: CASSSPLKETQYF
D: .; V: TRBV10-3; J: TRBJ1-4; size: .; DNA: TGTGCCATCAGTGAGTCGACCTTAAATGAAAAACTGTTTTTT; CDR3: CAISESTLNEKLFF
D: .; V: TRBV27; J: TRBJ2-7; size: .; DNA: TGTGCCAGCAGTTTAAGGGACGGAACCTACGAGCAGTACTTC; CDR3: CASSLRDGTYEQYF
D: .; V: TRBV28; J: TRBJ2-2; size: .; DNA: TGTGCCAGCAGGGGGGTGGCCACCGGGGAGCTGTTTTTT; CDR3: CASRGVATGELFF
D: .; V: TRBV20-1; J: TRBJ2-7; size: .; DNA: TGCAGTGCCCCATCCGGGGGTGAGCAGTACTTC; CDR3: CSAPSGGEQYF
D: .; V: TRBV14; J: TRBJ2-2; size: .; DNA: TGTGCCAGCAGCCAAGACCCGGGACGGTACACCGGGGAGCTGTTTTTT; CDR3: CASSQDPGRYTGELFF
D: .; V: TRBV9; J: TRBJ1-1; size: once; DNA: TGTGCCAGCAGCGCCGGGAAAACTGGGAACACTGAAGCTTTCTTT; CDR3: CASSAGKTGNTEAFF
D: .; V: TRBV25-1; J: TRBJ1-2; size: .; DNA: TGTGCCAGCGCCTCTGATGGCTATGGCTACACCTTC; CDR3: CASASDGYGYTF
D: .; V: TRBV7-9; J: TRBJ1-2; size: .; DNA: TGTGCCAGCAGCTTACGGGACGGCCATTATGGCTACACCTTC; CDR3: CASSLRDGHYGYTF
D: TRBD1; V: TRBV9; J: TRBJ2-7; size: .; DNA: TGTGCCAGCAGCCCCCCCGGGACAGGGGAGGACGAGCAGTACTTC; CDR3: CASSPPGTGEDEQYF
D: .; V: TRBV18; J: TRBJ2-2; size: .; DNA: TGTGCCAGCTCACCATTTGGGATACGGGAAGCGAACACCGGGGAGCTGTTTTTT; CDR3: CASSPFGIREANTGELFF
D: TRBD2; V: TRBV10-3; J: TRBJ2-1; size: few; DNA: TGTGCCATCAGTGAGTCTCAGGCTAGCGGGGACTACAATGAGCAGTTCTTC; CDR3: CAISESQASGDYNEQFF
D: .; V: TRBV5-1; J: TRBJ2-7; size: .; DNA: TGCGCCAGCAGCTTGGGCCCGTCAAAGCCCTCCTACGAGCAGTACTTC; CDR3: CASSLGPSKPSYEQYF
D: .; V: TRBV7-2; J: TRBJ2-2; size: once; DNA: TGTGCCAGCAGCCCTCTTTGGCCACATGCTTCGAACACCGGGGAGCTGTTTTTT; CDR3: CASSPLWPHASNTGELFF